These 31 T cell receptor beta chains came from one sample sequenced in a study of T cells in Graves' hyperthyroidism and ophthalmopathy (dated by TCRdb to the late 2010s). Library generation was performed with multiplex PCR. Sequencing used an Illumina HiSeq 2000. The TCR beta CDR3 regions were amplified from the RNA transcripts. The first round of RT-PCR for the TCR CDR3 was performed with the HTBI primer set and the Qiagen OneStep RT-PCR kit. The public reads were reanalyzed by TCRdb: fastp trimming at Q25, MiXCR alignment, in-frame beta chains only. CDR3 protein sequences are deduplicated, and each keeps its most common genes and DNA. In this sample the table shows roughly 300,000 distinct CDR3 sequences, 21% of which occur a single time. Together, the top ten hold 50% of the sample. The sequenced material came from blood. The receptors stem from a woman aged 45-65 years with Graves' hyperthyroidism.

In its sample, this clonotype was seen many times. The V call is TRBV2, the J call TRBJ1-4; D unclear. The CDR3 loop spans 15 amino acids. Trimming took off 7 bases at V and 8 bases at J, with 20 bases between the two ends. In germline, CDR1 is SNHLY, CDR2 FYNNEI. CDR3 region: CASTLIGPRGEKLFF. The CDR3, as DNA: TGTGCCAGCACCCTGATTGGCCCCCGAGGAGAAAAACTGTTTTTT.

This clonotype was detected ten times or more. V is TRBV28 and J is TRBJ1-5; D gene unclear. V gave up 4 bases and J gave up 8 bases, with 15 bases separating them. The CDR3 is made up of 14 amino acids. Germline CDR1 MDHEN, CDR2 SYDVKM. The CDR3 DNA sequence: TGTGCCAGCAGTTCGACACTCCGGCATGAGCCCCAGCATTTT. This encodes CASSSTLRHEPQHF.

The gene calls are TRBV3-1 and TRBJ2-1; 8 bases fit TRBD2. This CDR3 has 13 amino acids. The germline V gene encodes CDR1 LGHDT and CDR2 YNNKEL (reference sequence). Trimming cost V 7 bases and J 6 bases; bases outside gene matches: 5. CDR3 DNA sequence: TGTGCCAGCATGCGGGGGGCGGTCAATGAGCAGTTCTTC. Translation: CASMRGAVNEQFF.

The table lists this clonotype with many counts. In DNA, the CDR3 is TGTGCCAGCAGCCGGGGCAGCCAACGCAATCAGCCCCAGCATTTT. Protein sequence: CASSRGSQRNQPQHF. The genes are TRBV3-1 and TRBJ1-5; TRBD1 is a possible D gene (5 bases). The CDR3 has 15 amino acids. Per the germline V gene, CDR1 is LGHDT and CDR2 is YNNKEL (reference sequence). The ends were cut back, 4 bases at V and 2 bases at J, with 12 bases in the middle.

This clonotype was seen repeatedly, ten times or more. V and J are TRBV7-9 and TRBJ2-5; the match to TRBD1 covers 9 bases. The CDR3 sequence is 14 residues long. Germline V gives CDR1 SEHNR, CDR2 FQNEAQ (reference sequence). J gave up 5 bases and V 3 bases, and 4 bases lay outside the gene matches. CDR3 loop: CASSLDRGGETQYF. CDR3 in DNA: TGTGCCAGCAGCTTGGACAGGGGAGGGGAGACCCAGTACTTC. Variable domain in full (rest from reference TRBV7-9 and TRBJ2-5): DTGVSQNPRHKITKRGQNVTFRCDPISEHNRLYWYRQTLGQGPEFLTYFQNEAQLEKSRLLSDRFSAERPKGSFSTLEIQRTEQGDSAMYLCASSLDRGGETQYFGPGTRLLVL.

This clonotype has a count of ten or more. The chain uses TRBV20-1 and TRBJ2-7, with D possibly being TRBD2 (6 bases). From germline, CDR1 is DFQATT and CDR2 SNEGSKA (reference sequence). The length of the CDR3 is 15 residues. V was pared by 3 bases and J by 0 bases, with 15 bases between. The chain's CDR3 is CSARFGGASSYEQYF. CDR3 bases: TGCAGTGCTAGGTTCGGCGGGGCGAGCTCCTACGAGCAGTACTTC.

The chain is built from TRBV12-3 or TRBV12-4 and TRBJ1-5, with 7 bases aligning to TRBD1. The trim removed 3 bases at V and 3 bases at J, leaving 2 bases unmatched. CDR3 length equals 14 residues. As DNA, the CDR3 is TGTGCCAGCAGTTTGGGACAGACCAATCAGCCCCAGCATTTT. Residues: CASSLGQTNQPQHF.

This clonotype has ten or more counts. The chain has TRBV20-1 and TRBJ1-4; a weak D match, TRBD1 (5 bases). CDR1 is DFQATT and CDR2 is SNEGSKA in the germline V gene (reference sequence). The length of the CDR3 is 13 residues. V was cut by 0 bases and J by 10 bases, with 12 bases left in between. The CDR3 loop reads CSARDTRGGKLFF. The CDR3 nucleotides read TGCAGTGCTAGAGACACGAGGGGAGGAAAACTGTTTTTT.

The J gene is TRBJ2-7, the V gene TRBV5-4, with 7 bases identical to TRBD1. Per the germline V gene, CDR1 is SGHNT and CDR2 is YYREEE (reference sequence). The V segment lost 4 bases and the J segment 6 bases; nucleotides outside the gene matches: 10. The CDR3 totals 14 residues. The CDR3 nucleotides are TGTGCCAGCAGCCCGGGACAGTATAACCCCGAGCAGTACTTC. Protein product: CASSPGQYNPEQYF.

This clonotype was picked up many times. The chain carries TRBV5-1 and TRBJ1-6; D perhaps matches TRBD1 (5 bases). Germline assignment: CDR1 SGHRS and CDR2 YFSETQ. Between the trimmed V and J ends, which lost 1 base and 0 bases, there was a span of 8 bases. The CDR3 runs 16 residues. The DNA for the CDR3 is TGCGCCAGCAGCTTGAGGGACGACTCCTATAATTCACCCCTCCACTTT. This encodes CASSLRDDSYNSPLHF.

There are many counts of this clonotype. V gene TRBV3-1 combines with J gene TRBJ2-1; 7 bases line up with TRBD2. The CDR3 runs 15 residues. Losses at the gene ends were 4 bases for V and 3 bases for J; bases not matched to a gene: 6. Germline CDR1 is LGHDT and CDR2 is YNNKEL (reference sequence). The CDR3 loop is CASSPPGGSYNEQFF. The CDR3 coding sequence is TGTGCCAGCAGCCCCCCCGGCGGGAGCTACAATGAGCAGTTCTTC.

The chain is built from TRBV4-2 and TRBJ1-2; a weak D match, TRBD1 (6 bases). Looked up from germline, CDR1 is LGHNA and CDR2 is YNFKEQ. CDR3 length: 17 residues. The V and J ends lost 3 bases and 0 bases respectively, with 17 bases between them. CDR3 nucleotide sequence: TGTGCCAGCAGCCAGGGGGGCCGGGGCGGATCTAACTATGGCTACACCTTC. Residues: CASSQGGRGGSNYGYTF.

The chain is built from TRBV18 and TRBJ2-7; 11 bases are shared with TRBD2. The CDR3 is made up of 14 amino acids. Germline CDR1 reads KGHSH; CDR2 reads LQKENI. The ends lost 6 bases at V and 2 bases at J; junction bases unmatched: 3. The CDR3 nucleotides are TGTGCCAGCTCCGGGACTAGCGGTGCCTACGAGCAGTACTTC. Amino acid sequence: CASSGTSGAYEQYF. Full variable domain (outside the CDR3, taken from reference TRBV18 and TRBJ2-7): NAGVMQNPRHLVRRRGQEARLRCSPMKGHSHVYWYRQLPEEGLKFMVYLQKENIIDESGMPKERFSAEFPKEGPSILRIQQVVRGDSAAYFCASSGTSGAYEQYFGPGTRLTVT.

This clonotype was counted many times. This sequence joins TRBV5-1 and TRBJ2-1; D might be TRBD2 (5 bases). The CDR3 is 18 residues long. Trimming cost V 0 bases and J 7 bases, with 23 bases left between them. Looked up from germline, CDR1 is SGHRS and CDR2 is YFSETQ. The DNA of the CDR3 is TGCGCCAGCAGCTTGGAGCTTGCCGTTTGGAGGAAGGGTAATGAGCAGTTCTTC. This sequence encodes CASSLELAVWRKGNEQFF.

At least ten counts were recorded for this clonotype. The chain has TRBV28 and TRBJ2-7; D gene uncertain. This CDR3 region has 14 residues. Trimming took 7 bases from V and 0 from J, leaving 13 bases between them. CDR1 and CDR2 (germline): MDHEN, SYDVKM. The CDR3 bases are TGTGCCAGCACAGATTCGCCCGGCTCCTACGAGCAGTACTTC. It codes for CASTDSPGSYEQYF.

The sample holds many counts of this clonotype. The rearrangement joins TRBV6-1 to TRBJ2-6, with D maybe TRBD1 (6 bases). The CDR3 covers 17 residues. Trimming shortened V by 5 bases and J by 4 bases, and 18 bases separated the two germline ends. Germline-derived CDR1 and CDR2 are MNHNS and SASEGT. CDR3 protein: CASSKPSAGVGANVLTF. In nucleotides, the CDR3 is TGTGCCAGCAGTAAACCCTCCGCAGGGGTCGGGGCCAACGTCCTGACTTTC.

The table lists this clonotype with many counts. This sequence joins TRBV2 and TRBJ2-6, with no clear D. Germline V gene lookup returns CDR1 SNHLY and CDR2 FYNNEI. V was cut by 2 bases and J by 0 bases, with 5 bases left in between. This CDR3 region has 15 residues. CDR3 residues: CASSERFSGANVLTF. The CDR3 nucleotides read TGTGCCAGCAGTGAAAGGTTCTCTGGGGCCAACGTCCTGACTTTC.

This clonotype was counted between two and nine times. The V and J genes are TRBV28 and TRBJ2-1; D gene ambiguous. The CDR3 totals 13 residues. Trimming removed 5 bases from V and 8 bases from J, with 13 bases in between. Germline CDR1 MDHEN, CDR2 SYDVKM. This chain's CDR3 is CASSPTSRYEQFF. CDR3 coding DNA: TGTGCCAGCAGTCCCACGTCTCGGTATGAGCAGTTCTTC.

J is TRBJ2-7 and V is TRBV12-3 or TRBV12-4, with D unresolved. V lost 6 bases and J lost 1, with 7 bases in between. There are 12 residues in the CDR3. In DNA form, the CDR3 reads TGTGCCAGCAGCTCACAGTCCTACGAGCAGTACTTC. Amino acid sequence: CASSSQSYEQYF.

This clonotype came up a few times. The chain joins TRBV28 to TRBJ1-1; D gene unclear. CDR3 length: 14 residues. Germline lookup yields CDR1 MDHEN and CDR2 SYDVKM. Between the trimmed V and J ends, which lost 7 bases and 5 bases, there was a span of 17 bases. The DNA for the CDR3 is TGTGCCAGCATTCCCTTTCTACGAGGTACTGAAGCTTTCTTT. This encodes CASIPFLRGTEAFF.

The chain couples TRBV29-1 to TRBJ2-3; tentative D call: TRBD2 (5 bases). The CDR3 contains 15 residues. Deletions cut 7 bases from V and 5 bases from J, with 22 bases between. Germline V lookup: CDR1 SQVTM, CDR2 ANQGSEA. CDR3 bases: TGCAGCGCCACCCGAGGGCGGGCCTGGAAAGATACGCAGTATTTT. Protein sequence: CSATRGRAWKDTQYF.

This clonotype was detected ten times or more. The genes are TRBV5-5 and TRBJ2-1, with D possibly TRBD1 on 6 matching bases. V dropped 4 bases and J dropped 0 bases, with 11 bases sitting between them. This CDR3 region has 15 residues. Per germline, CDR1 SGHKS and CDR2 YYEKEE (reference sequence). Written as DNA, the CDR3 is TGTGCCAGCAGCCCGAGACAGGTCTCCTACAATGAGCAGTTCTTC. Protein: CASSPRQVSYNEQFF. The complete variable domain, with remaining parts taken from reference TRBV5-5 and TRBJ2-1, reads DAGVTQSPTHLIKTRGQQVTLRCSPISGHKSVSWYQQVLGQGPQFIFQYYEKEERGRGNFPDRFSARQFPNYSSELNVNALLLGDSALYLCASSPRQVSYNEQFFGPGTRLTVL.

This chain links TRBV6-2 or TRBV6-3 with TRBJ1-5; a weak D match, TRBD1 (6 bases). Germline CDR1 reads MNHEY; CDR2 reads SVGEGT. This CDR3 spans 14 amino acids. V lost 5 bases and J lost 1, with 9 bases in between. The CDR3 nucleotides read TGTGCCAGCAGTGGGGACACGAGCAATCAGCCCCAGCATTTT. Its protein product is CASSGDTSNQPQHF.

This clonotype has a count of ten or more. V is TRBV5-1 and J is TRBJ1-2; 9 nucleotides line up with TRBD1. CDR1 and CDR2 from the germline V gene are SGHRS and YFSETQ. Trimming removed 7 bases from V and 1 base from J; junction bases left unmatched: 2. CDR3 length: 13 residues. CDR3 coding DNA: TGCGCCAGCCGGACAGGGGATAACTATGGCTACACCTTC. It is translated as CASRTGDNYGYTF.

CDR3 coding DNA: TGCAGCGCCCTTCTGGGGGGGACCACCGGGGAGCTGTTTTTT. It translates to CSALLGGTTGELFF. The V gene is TRBV29-1, the J gene TRBJ2-2, with 7 bases matching TRBD2. This CDR3 region has 14 residues. The germline gives CDR1 SQVTM, CDR2 ANQGSEA. Trimming cost V 7 bases and J 4 bases; bases outside gene matches: 9.

This clonotype was found many times. The CDR3: CASSSTGGSSGANVLTF. The CDR3 nucleotides are TGTGCCAGCAGCTCGACGGGTGGTTCCTCTGGGGCCAACGTCCTGACTTTC. This chain links TRBV7-3 with TRBJ2-6; D unresolved. The CDR3 runs to 17 residues. V lost 4 bases and J lost 0, with 13 bases in between. Germline CDR1 and CDR2: SGHTA and FQGTGA.

Comments on this clonotype: A clone one base away is much larger, so this may be a read error. The chain uses TRBV28 and TRBJ2-5; unclear D gene. The CDR3 is 13 amino acids. In germline, CDR1 is MDHEN, CDR2 SYDVKM. The CDR3 loop reads CARSFSRAETQYF. CDR3 nucleotides: TGTGCCCGCAGTTTCAGTCGGGCAGAGACCCAGTACTTC.

In this sample, this clonotype turned up a few times. The chain couples TRBV20-1 to TRBJ1-6, with D possibly being TRBD1 (5 bases). V was trimmed by 5 bases and J by 7 bases, leaving 12 bases between them. The CDR3 loop spans 13 amino acids. CDR1 and CDR2 from the germline V gene are DFQATT and SNEGSKA (reference sequence). CDR3 in DNA: TGCAGTGCTTCCCGGGACCTAAATTCACCCCTCCACTTT. Amino acid sequence: CSASRDLNSPLHF.

The table lists this clonotype with a few counts. A much larger clone differs by one base, so this may be a read error. V and J are TRBV2 and TRBJ2-1; 8 bases fit TRBD2. V trimming: 6 bases; J trimming: 8 bases; junction bases outside the gene matches: 15. Germline V gene data show CDR1 as SNHLY and CDR2 as FYNNEI. This CDR3 is built from 16 residues. Here the CDR3 DNA reads TGTGCCAGCAGGCCTCGTAGCGGGATCTCGGGCGATGAGCAGTTCTTC. It is translated as CASRPRSGISGDEQFF. The whole variable domain, filled in from reference TRBV2 and TRBJ2-1, reads EPEVTQTPSHQVTQMGQEVILRCVPISNHLYFYWYRQILGQKVEFLVSFYNNEISEKSEIFDDQFSVERPDGSNFTLKIRSTKLEDSAMYFCASRPRSGISGDEQFFGPGTRLTVL.

This clonotype was seen many times. This chain connects TRBV27 to TRBJ2-7; D not certain. Per the germline V gene, CDR1 is MNHEY and CDR2 is SMNVEV (reference sequence). V was cut by 0 bases and J by 0 bases, with 12 bases left in between. The CDR3 totals 16 residues. This CDR3 is CASSLSFEVSSYEQYF. CDR3 DNA: TGTGCCAGCAGTTTATCGTTTGAGGTTAGCTCCTACGAGCAGTACTTC.

This clonotype was seen repeatedly, ten times or more. The chain recombines TRBV11-2 with TRBJ1-1; tentatively, D is TRBD1 (5 bases). Germline CDR1 SGHAT, CDR2 FQNNGV. The CDR3 covers 12 residues. The V end lost 5 bases, the J end lost 8 bases, and 12 bases lay between the germline ends. DNA for the CDR3: TGTGCCAGCAGCCCCAGGTGGGGGGAAGCTTTCTTT. Protein sequence: CASSPRWGEAFF. The whole variable domain, filled in from reference TRBV11-2 and TRBJ1-1, reads EAGVAQSPRYKIIEKRQSVAFWCNPISGHATLYWYQQILGQGPKLLIQFQNNGVVDDSQLPKDRFSAERLKGVDSTLKIQPAKLEDSAVYLCASSPRWGEAFFGQGTRLTVV.